The 27 T cell receptor beta chains in this list originate from one sample, sequenced in a study of blood T cell repertoires in COVID-19. Data came from immunoSEQ multiplex PCR; TCRdb stores just in-frame clones and leaves some out. This table holds around 78,000 clones, 82% found once. Specimen: peripheral blood. The receptors derive from a human donor in a cohort sampled during active COVID-19.

The rearrangement links TRBV5-1 to TRBJ2-2; TRBD2 matches at 12 bases. The ends lost 2 bases at V and 3 bases at J; junction bases unmatched: 5. CDR3 size: 17 residues. CDR1 SGHRS and CDR2 YFSETQ come from the germline V gene. Here the CDR3 DNA reads TGCGCCAGCAGCTTCACTAGCGGGGGGATCGACACCGGGGAGCTGTTTTTT. This translates into CASSFTSGGIDTGELFF.

The chain is built from TRBV5-1 and TRBJ2-5; a possible D gene is TRBD2 (5 bases). CDR1 is SGHRS and CDR2 is YFSETQ in the germline V gene. The CDR3 covers 13 residues. The germline V and J ends were trimmed by 5 bases and 3 bases, with 11 bases remaining between them. DNA for the CDR3: TGCGCCAGCAGTCGGGGTGAGGAAGAGACCCAGTACTTC. Amino acids: CASSRGEEETQYF.

The V and J genes are TRBV4-1 and TRBJ2-1; TRBD1 agrees at 8 bases. The germline gives CDR1 MGHRA, CDR2 YSYEKL. Trimming cost V 3 bases and J 5 bases; bases outside gene matches: 6. The CDR3 runs 15 residues. The CDR3 is CASSQDRANHNEQFF. For the CDR3, the DNA is TGCGCCAGCAGCCAGGACAGGGCAAACCACAATGAGCAGTTCTTC.

The chain employs TRBV12-3 or TRBV12-4 and TRBJ2-7; D may be TRBD1 (5 bases). V was pared by 6 bases and J by 3 bases, with 12 bases between. The CDR3 is 13 residues long. CDR3 region: CASSPPGFYEQYF. CDR3 DNA sequence: TGTGCCAGCAGCCCTCCAGGGTTCTACGAGCAGTACTTC.

This clone was counted between two and nine times. V is TRBV2 and J is TRBJ2-7, with 8 bases aligning to TRBD1. The CDR3 length is 12 residues. The germline CDR1 and CDR2 sequences are SNHLY and FYNNEI. V gave up 8 bases and J gave up 6 bases; unmatched junction bases: 6. CDR3 sequence: CASGGTGVEQYF. The CDR3 nucleotides are TGTGCCAGCGGGGGGACAGGAGTCGAGCAGTACTTC.

The sample holds one count of this clone. The V gene is TRBV7-9, the J gene TRBJ1-1; weak D call: TRBD1 (5 bases). V was pared by 5 bases and J by 2 bases, with 9 bases between. Germline CDR1 SEHNR, CDR2 FQNEAQ (reference sequence). This CDR3 contains 13 residues. CDR3 loop: CASSDSLNTEAFF. For the CDR3, the DNA is TGTGCCAGCAGCGACAGTCTTAACACTGAAGCTTTCTTT.

V gene TRBV30 combines with J gene TRBJ1-1; no clear D. CDR1 is GTSNPN and CDR2 is SVGIG in the germline V gene (reference sequence). With 7 bases removed from V and 2 bases from J, the gap between germline ends came to 8 bases. CDR3 length: 11 residues. The CDR3 loop is CAFDLNTEAFF. CDR3 nucleotides: TGTGCCTTCGACTTAAACACTGAAGCTTTCTTT. The entire variable domain, with the rest obtained from reference TRBV30 and TRBJ1-1, is as follows: SQTIHQWPATLVQPVGSPLSLECTVEGTSNPNLYWYRQAAGRGLQLLFYSVGIGQISSEVPQNLSASRPQDRQFILSSKKLLLSDSGFYLCAFDLNTEAFFGQGTRLTVV.

The chain carries TRBV7-8 and TRBJ2-3, with D perhaps TRBD2 (6 bases). V shed 1 base and J shed 8 bases, with 7 bases lying between them. The germline V gene encodes CDR1 SGHVS and CDR2 FQNEAQ. This CDR3 is 12 amino acids long. CDR3 DNA: TGTGCCAGCAGCTTAGGGGACTTTACGCAGTATTTT. Its protein product is CASSLGDFTQYF.

The chain combines TRBV7-9 with TRBJ2-7, with D possibly being TRBD2 (5 bases). The CDR3 covers 12 residues. Germline lookup yields CDR1 SEHNR and CDR2 FQNEAQ (reference sequence). V lost 4 bases and J lost 7, with 11 bases in between. Here the CDR3 DNA reads TGTGCCAGCAGCTGGGCGGGTGGGGAGCAGTACTTC. It encodes CASSWAGGEQYF. Full variable domain (rest looked up from reference TRBV7-9 and TRBJ2-7): DTGVSQNPRHKITKRGQNVTFRCDPISEHNRLYWYRQTLGQGPEFLTYFQNEAQLEKSRLLSDRFSAERPKGSFSTLEIQRTEQGDSAMYLCASSWAGGEQYFGPGTRLTVT.

The chain carries TRBV2 and TRBJ1-5; no clear D. The CDR3 is 14 amino acids. The germline V gene has CDR1 SNHLY and CDR2 FYNNEI. Trimming took off 11 bases at V and 0 bases at J, with 14 bases between the two ends. The CDR3 nucleotides are TGTGCCGCAGGTTCCACCTTTAGCAATCAGCCCCAGCATTTT. This codes for CAAGSTFSNQPQHF.

The sample holds a few counts of this clone. The chain joins TRBV11-3 to TRBJ1-1; D not certain. The V gene lost 0 bases and the J gene lost 3 bases, with 11 bases spanning the gap. Germline CDR1 is SGHNT and CDR2 is YENEEA. CDR3 length: 15 amino acids. CDR3 in DNA: TGTGCCAGCAGCTTAGATTCCGGGGTCCACACTGAAGCTTTCTTT. It translates to CASSLDSGVHTEAFF.

This sequence joins TRBV29-1 and TRBJ2-7; D might be TRBD2 (5 bases). V lost 4 bases, J lost 5 bases, and 15 bases lay in between. This CDR3 region has 13 residues. The germline gives CDR1 SQVTM, CDR2 ANQGSEA. The chain's CDR3 is CSVVSGSGDEQYF. In DNA, the CDR3 is TGCAGCGTTGTATCGGGGAGCGGCGACGAGCAGTACTTC.

The chain carries TRBV6-2 or TRBV6-3 and TRBJ1-2, with 8 bases that match TRBD1. The CDR3 covers 16 residues. Germline V gene lookup returns CDR1 MNHEY and CDR2 SVGEGT. The junction had 8 bases not matched to a gene; V was cut back by 2 bases and J by 3 bases. The CDR3 region has the DNA TGTGCCAGCAGTTACCCGACCGGGGGACAGGACTATGGCTACACCTTC. This translates into CASSYPTGGQDYGYTF.

The J gene is TRBJ2-2, the V gene TRBV6-5; TRBD2 might be the D (6 bases). The V and J ends lost 5 bases and 2 bases respectively, with 9 bases between them. In germline, CDR1 is MNHEY, CDR2 SVGAGI. The CDR3 sequence is 14 residues long. In nucleotides, the CDR3 is TGTGCCAGCAGTCGGGGGTCCAACACCGGGGAGCTGTTTTTT. This encodes CASSRGSNTGELFF.

V usage is TRBV4-1 and J usage is TRBJ1-5; tentative D call: TRBD1 (6 bases). The germline V and J ends were trimmed by 1 base and 0 bases, with 7 bases remaining between them. Germline V gene data show CDR1 as MGHRA and CDR2 as YSYEKL. CDR3 size: 15 residues. The CDR3 spells CASSQVQGSNQPQHF. The CDR3 DNA sequence: TGCGCCAGCAGCCAAGTACAGGGTAGCAATCAGCCCCAGCATTTT.

This clone was observed once. CDR3 DNA sequence: TGTGCCAGCAGTGTCCAACCGGGACAGGGTCGCTACGAGCAGTACTTC. Translated, it gives CASSVQPGQGRYEQYF. The gene calls are TRBV6-1 and TRBJ2-7; 9 bases line up with TRBD1. The germline gives CDR1 MNHNS, CDR2 SASEGT. The CDR3 has 16 residues. V lost 4 bases to trimming and J lost 3 bases; unmatched junction nucleotides: 10.

This clone was observed a few times. The V gene is TRBV7-9, the J gene TRBJ1-2, with D uncertain. Per germline, CDR1 SEHNR and CDR2 FQNEAQ (reference sequence). The CDR3 sequence is 11 residues long. The ends were cut back, 3 bases at V and 6 bases at J, with 5 bases in the middle. Here the CDR3 reads CASSFGDGYTF. The CDR3 DNA reads TGTGCCAGCAGCTTCGGAGATGGCTACACCTTC. Drawing the rest from reference TRBV7-9 and TRBJ1-2, the complete variable domain is DTGVSQNPRHKITKRGQNVTFRCDPISEHNRLYWYRQTLGQGPEFLTYFQNEAQLEKSRLLSDRFSAERPKGSFSTLEIQRTEQGDSAMYLCASSFGDGYTFGSGTRLTVV.

This sequence joins TRBV29-1 and TRBJ2-7; D ambiguous. The CDR3 length is 13 residues. From germline, CDR1 is SQVTM and CDR2 ANQGSEA. V dropped 7 bases and J dropped 3 bases, with 16 bases sitting between them. The CDR3 DNA follows: TGCAGCGCGGCCGGAGAACCCTTCTACGAGCAGTACTTC. It is translated as CSAAGEPFYEQYF.

V gene TRBV7-9 combines with J gene TRBJ1-1, with 7 bases lining up with TRBD1. CDR3 length: 19 residues. Trimming took 0 bases from V and 0 from J; bases not matched to a gene: 13. Germline CDR1 reads SEHNR; CDR2 reads FQNEAQ (reference sequence). The CDR3 DNA reads as TGTGCCAGCAGCTTAGCCGGTTATCTAACAGGGGAAATGAACACTGAAGCTTTCTTT. Protein: CASSLAGYLTGEMNTEAFF.

The CDR3 region is CASRDSLNTEAFF. The CDR3 DNA sequence: TGTGCCAGCAGGGACAGCCTGAACACTGAAGCTTTCTTT. This chain connects TRBV7-9 to TRBJ1-1; perhaps TRBD1 as D (6 bases). Looked up from germline, CDR1 is SEHNR and CDR2 is FQNEAQ (reference sequence). V was cut by 6 bases and J by 0 bases, with 8 bases left in between. The CDR3 sequence is 13 residues long.

The chain recombines TRBV12-3 or TRBV12-4 with TRBJ1-2; D gene unclear. The V end was cut by 1 base, the J end by 7 bases, with 10 bases between. The CDR3 length is 13 residues. The CDR3 here is CASSLGVFGGYTF. The CDR3, as DNA: TGTGCCAGCAGTTTAGGAGTTTTTGGTGGCTACACCTTC.

This rearrangement joins TRBV7-2 to TRBJ2-1; D perhaps matches TRBD1 (6 bases). Germline CDR1 is SGHTA and CDR2 is FQGNSA. The CDR3 totals 16 residues. V was shortened by 3 bases and J by 0 bases, with 12 bases between the two germline ends. The CDR3: CASSFPGQSSYNEQFF. CDR3 nucleotide sequence: TGTGCCAGCAGCTTCCCGGGACAAAGCTCCTACAATGAGCAGTTCTTC.

The chain has TRBV4-2 and TRBJ1-3; D gene ambiguous. Per germline, CDR1 LGHNA and CDR2 YNFKEQ. The CDR3 has 15 residues. V lost 0 bases to trimming and J lost 4 bases, with 10 bases between them. The DNA for the CDR3 is TGTGCCAGCAGCCAAGACAGGAATCTAGGAAACACCATATATTTT. Protein product: CASSQDRNLGNTIYF.

The rearrangement links TRBV5-1 to TRBJ1-4; D unclear. Per germline, CDR1 SGHRS and CDR2 YFSETQ. This CDR3 spans 14 amino acids. V lost 4 bases and J lost 4, with 11 bases in between. CDR3 sequence reads: CASSPRRNNEKLFF. CDR3 nucleotide sequence: TGCGCCAGCAGCCCGAGGAGGAATAATGAAAAACTGTTTTTT.

This clone was detected only once. J is TRBJ1-3 and V is TRBV11-2; 7 bases fit TRBD1. Losses at the gene ends were 1 base for V and 3 bases for J; bases not matched to a gene: 6. CDR3 length: 16 amino acids. The germline V gene encodes CDR1 SGHAT and CDR2 FQNNGV. The CDR3 nucleotides read TGTGCCAGCAGCTTAGGTACAGGGGACAGTGGAAACACCATATATTTT. It codes for CASSLGTGDSGNTIYF. Full variable domain (missing parts from reference TRBV11-2 and TRBJ1-3): EAGVAQSPRYKIIEKRQSVAFWCNPISGHATLYWYQQILGQGPKLLIQFQNNGVVDDSQLPKDRFSAERLKGVDSTLKIQPAKLEDSAVYLCASSLGTGDSGNTIYFGEGSWLTVV.

The chain recombines TRBV7-2 with TRBJ2-7; 10 bases align to TRBD2. The CDR3 covers 14 residues. From germline, CDR1 is SGHTA and CDR2 FQGNSA. The trim removed 3 bases at V and 7 bases at J, leaving 6 bases unmatched. CDR3 protein: CASSFTGLAEEQYF. CDR3 DNA: TGTGCCAGCAGCTTCACTGGACTAGCGGAAGAGCAGTACTTC.

The V call is TRBV7-8, the J call TRBJ1-1; D is undetermined. V was cut by 5 bases and J by 1 base, with 8 bases left in between. This CDR3 spans 13 amino acids. Germline V gene lookup returns CDR1 SGHVS and CDR2 FQNEAQ. CDR3 in amino acids: CASSTGRNTEAFF. The CDR3 region has the DNA TGTGCCAGCAGCACCGGGAGGAACACTGAAGCTTTCTTT. The full variable domain, completed using reference TRBV7-8 and TRBJ1-1, is GAGVSQSPRYKVAKRGQDVALRCDPISGHVSLFWYQQALGQGPEFLTYFQNEAQLDKSGLPSDRFFAERPEGSVSTLKIQRTQQEDSAVYLCASSTGRNTEAFFGQGTRLTVV.